This TCR beta chain emerged from a study of cytomegalovirus exposure and HLA in healthy donors. The V segment lost 8 bases and the J segment 7 bases; nucleotides outside the gene matches: 10. CDR1 MDHEN and CDR2 SYDVKM come from the germline V gene. The CDR3 covers 15 residues. 13 Jbeta primers and 60 Vbeta primers were used for the PCR. Profiled with immunoSEQ multiplex PCR; TCRdb holds only in-frame clones, not every one. The repertoire consists of about 130,000 clones, with roughly 78% occurring once and the leading ten covering 1%. This receptor was identified in a man aged 35-49 years in good health and CMV-seronegative. The sample comprised PBMCs. The chain recombines TRBV28 with TRBJ2-4, with 11 bases identical to TRBD2. The CDR3 bases are TGTGCCAGCTCGCCACTAGCGGGAGTTAGGAACATTCAGTACTTC. Translated: CASSPLAGVRNIQYF.